Below, 2 T cell receptor beta chains from the same sample are listed, as sequenced in a study of shared clonotypes between healthy human individuals. Clones were sequenced by immunoSEQ multiplex PCR, and TCRdb holds only the in-frame ones, with some missing. The top ten hold 1.4% of the sample, which has 950,000 to 1,100,000 clones, about three quarters seen once. The specimen was memory CD4+ T cells sorted from blood. The subset here: CD45RA-negative fraction. The receptors were gathered from a man younger than 35 in good health.

This clone was observed a handful of times. The DNA for the CDR3 is TGTGCCTGGAGTGCCGGGGGCTACGAGCAGTACTTC. This encodes CAWSAGGYEQYF. The J gene is TRBJ2-5, the V gene TRBV30; maybe TRBD2 (6 bases). TRBJ2-7 matches the DNA end more closely, so the J call is doubtful. Germline V CDR1 and CDR2: GTSNPN, SVGIG (reference sequence). The CDR3 is 12 residues long.

V and J are TRBV19 and TRBJ1-1, with 8 positions matching TRBD1. Germline CDR1 reads LNHDA; CDR2 reads SQIVND (reference sequence). With V trimmed by 8 bases and J by 5 bases, 7 bases remained unmatched. The CDR3 contains 13 residues. The CDR3: CASADRVRTEAFF. CDR3 bases: TGTGCCAGTGCGGACAGGGTACGGACTGAAGCTTTCTTT.